This TCR beta chain derives from a study of blood T cell repertoires in COVID-19 (dated by TCRdb to about 2020). About the investigation overall: Collaborator samples came from the United States, Italy and Spain and covered acute and convalescent phases of COVID-19. The material from the prospective study consisted of cDNA or gDNA derived from T cells, B-cell-depleted T cells, or PBMCs. Nearly every sample came with metadata listing a de-identified subject ID, COVID-19 status, age in years and sex. The samples were drawn from the first 160 participants of the ongoing ImmuneRACE study and from over 950 subjects provided by 6 global collaborators. Deeply sampled blood TCRbeta repertoires from subjects exposed to, actively infected with, or recovered from COVID-19 were included in the dataset. The repertoires were made available in a free public database intended to serve as a resource for research on the immune response to SARS-CoV-2. Where available, HLA class I and class II types were taken from metadata supplied by the sample provider and were not determined by assay-based typing. Study-level results and caveats: How much clinical and demographic metadata was included differed by source and by participant, and the metadata was provided uncurated.

TCRbeta CDR3 regions were amplified from genomic DNA using the immunoSEQ Assay, a bias-controlled multiplex PCR. For the original study's pipeline: Nucleated cell counts per sample were estimated from amplification of reference gene primers within the assay. Sequence reads were collapsed and filtered to measure the absolute abundance of every unique TCRbeta CDR3 rearrangement. Productive Simpson clonality was computed per sample as the square root of Simpson's diversity index over productive rearrangements. TCRdb's version of the immuneACCESS table is confined to in-frame rearrangements and falls short of the full clone set. An unresolved V gene accounts for under half of the shortfall where checked; the remainder is of unknown origin. V and J calls and clone size are given by that table; D and trimming were obtained from the DNA. Here the sample has 270,000 or so clones; around 83% occur a single time. Approximately 6.6% of the sample is held by the ten biggest clonotypes.

This clone has a single count. The clone's antigen remains unknown. No much larger clonotype is one base removed from it; base qualities were not supplied. Measured from the cysteine to the phenylalanine, the CDR3 is 14 residues long. The DNA shown is the 42-base CDR3, in frame from base 1. Clipping removes 5 bases from V and 5 bases from J, with 7 as the unmatched junction base count. For CDR1 and CDR2, the germline V gene (reference sequence) lists SEHNR and FQNEAQ. Participants in the prospective study were aged roughly 18 to 89 years, lived in under 30 United States geographic areas, and enrolled through a virtual design. In the prospective study, participants were assigned to cohorts based on the clinical history participants reported in a screening survey and a study questionnaire. Exposed participants were defined as having been in contact with someone with a PCR-confirmed or clinician-diagnosed COVID-19 case within 2 weeks of study entry. Mobile phlebotomists in the prospective study collected whole blood, serum and a nasopharyngeal or oropharyngeal swab from every participant. Additional blood draws and questionnaires over an approximately two-month period could optionally be provided by prospective study participants. Prospective study blood samples were shipped either frozen or at room temperature before DNA extraction.

The chain links TRBV7-9 with TRBJ1-2; the central 8 bases match TRBD1. Sequencing input: PBMCs or T cells enriched from blood (not recorded which). The TCR was taken from a woman aged 45-59 years who had been exposed to COVID-19. The nucleotide sequence is TGTGCCAGCAGCCACTCGGGACAGGAGTATGGCTACACCTTC. This is translated as CASSHSGQEYGYTF.